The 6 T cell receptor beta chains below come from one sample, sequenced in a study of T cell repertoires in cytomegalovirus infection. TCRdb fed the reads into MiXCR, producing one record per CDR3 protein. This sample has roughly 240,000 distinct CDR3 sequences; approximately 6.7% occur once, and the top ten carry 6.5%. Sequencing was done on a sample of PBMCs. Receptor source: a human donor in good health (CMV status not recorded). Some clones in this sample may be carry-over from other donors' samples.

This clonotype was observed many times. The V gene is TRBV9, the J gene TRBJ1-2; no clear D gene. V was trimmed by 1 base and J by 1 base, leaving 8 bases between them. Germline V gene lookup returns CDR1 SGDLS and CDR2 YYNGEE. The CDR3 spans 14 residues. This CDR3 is CASSVSQRNYGYTF. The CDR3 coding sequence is TGTGCCAGCAGCGTAAGCCAGCGTAACTATGGCTACACCTTC. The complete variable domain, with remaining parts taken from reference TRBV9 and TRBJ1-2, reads DSGVTQTPKHLITATGQRVTLRCSPRSGDLSVYWYQQSLDQGLQFLIQYYNGEERAKGNILERFSAQQFPDLHSELNLSSLELGDSALYFCASSVSQRNYGYTFGSGTRLTVV.

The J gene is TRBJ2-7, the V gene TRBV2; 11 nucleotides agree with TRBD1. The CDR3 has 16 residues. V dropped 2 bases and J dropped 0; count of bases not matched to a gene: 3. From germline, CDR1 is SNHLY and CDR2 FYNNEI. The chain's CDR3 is CASSEPGQGGSYEQYF. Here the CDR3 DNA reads TGTGCCAGCAGTGAACCGGGACAGGGGGGCTCCTACGAGCAGTACTTC. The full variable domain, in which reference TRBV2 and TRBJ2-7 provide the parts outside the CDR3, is EPEVTQTPSHQVTQMGQEVILRCVPISNHLYFYWYRQILGQKVEFLVSFYNNEISEKSEIFDDQFSVERPDGSNFTLKIRSTKLEDSAMYFCASSEPGQGGSYEQYFGPGTRLTVT.

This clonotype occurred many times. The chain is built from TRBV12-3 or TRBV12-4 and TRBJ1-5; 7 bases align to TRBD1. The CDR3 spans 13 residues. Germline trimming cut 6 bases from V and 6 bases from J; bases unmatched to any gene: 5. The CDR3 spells CASRQGRGQPQHF. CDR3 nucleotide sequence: TGTGCCAGCAGACAGGGGCGAGGTCAGCCCCAGCATTTT.

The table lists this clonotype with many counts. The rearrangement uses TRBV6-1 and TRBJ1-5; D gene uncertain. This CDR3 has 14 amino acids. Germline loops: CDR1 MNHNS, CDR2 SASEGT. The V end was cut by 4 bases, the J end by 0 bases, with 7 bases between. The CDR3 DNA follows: TGTGCCAGCAGTGGGAAGATTAGCAATCAGCCCCAGCATTTT. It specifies CASSGKISNQPQHF.

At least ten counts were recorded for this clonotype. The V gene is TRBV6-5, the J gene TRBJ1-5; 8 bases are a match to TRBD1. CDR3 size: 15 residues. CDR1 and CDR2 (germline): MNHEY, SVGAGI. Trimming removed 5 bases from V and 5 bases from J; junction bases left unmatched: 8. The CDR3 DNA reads TGTGCCAGCAGTATCGGGACAGGAACTTATCAGCCCCAGCATTTT. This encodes CASSIGTGTYQPQHF.

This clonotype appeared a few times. The chain's CDR3 is CASTEGGQGYTEAFF. In nucleotides, the CDR3 is TGTGCCAGCACCGAAGGGGGACAGGGATACACTGAAGCTTTCTTT. The rearrangement uses TRBV27 and TRBJ1-1; 9 bases agree with TRBD1. The CDR3 runs to 15 residues. Losses at the gene ends were 7 bases for V and 3 bases for J; bases not matched to a gene: 9. Germline-derived CDR1 and CDR2 are MNHEY and SMNVEV (reference sequence).